The 30 T cell receptor beta chains listed next were all sequenced from one sample in a study of control samples from healthy donors and cancer patients. The protocol was immunoSEQ multiplex PCR, while the TCRdb copy is restricted to in-frame clones and leaves out a portion. Of about 160,000 clones in the sample, about 90% were seen once. Sequencing input: blood. The receptors come from a man aged 25-45 years in good health.

The chain carries TRBV18 and TRBJ2-7; D tentatively fits TRBD1 or TRBD2 (5 bases each). CDR3 length: 14 amino acids. V was shortened by 6 bases and J by 0 bases, with 12 bases between the two germline ends. The germline V gene encodes CDR1 KGHSH and CDR2 LQKENI. CDR3 sequence (DNA): TGTGCCAGCTCGTCCTCCGGGACCTCCTACGAGCAGTACTTC. It translates to CASSSSGTSYEQYF.

This clone was counted a single time. This chain joins TRBV7-9 and TRBJ1-5; no definite D call. Trimming removed 3 bases from V and 2 bases from J, with 14 bases in between. The CDR3 is made up of 16 amino acids. Germline V gene lookup returns CDR1 SEHNR and CDR2 FQNEAQ (reference sequence). CDR3 in DNA: TGTGCCAGCAGCTTGGTTTCCTCGCTCGGCAATCAGCCCCAGCATTTT. Translation gives CASSLVSSLGNQPQHF.

The V call is TRBV30, the J call TRBJ2-3; D gene ambiguous. The CDR3 consists of 12 residues. V was pared by 7 bases and J by 7 bases, with 15 bases between. The germline V gene encodes CDR1 GTSNPN and CDR2 SVGIG (reference sequence). The CDR3 sequence: CASSRNAYTQYF. In DNA, the CDR3 is TGTGCCTCATCCCGTAATGCGTATACGCAGTATTTT.

This chain uses TRBV6-6 with TRBJ1-2; the D is unclear. This CDR3 contains 13 residues. The V end lost 5 bases, the J end lost 6 bases, and 13 bases lay between the germline ends. CDR1 and CDR2 from the germline V gene are MNHNY and SVGAGI (reference sequence). The CDR3 DNA follows: TGTGCCAGCAGTACGGGGTTGGCCGATGGCTACACCTTC. Encoded protein: CASSTGLADGYTF.

The chain carries TRBV19 and TRBJ1-5; 8 bases are shared with TRBD1. Germline CDR1 LNHDA, CDR2 SQIVND (reference sequence). CDR3 size: 15 residues. The V and J ends lost 6 bases and 7 bases, in that order; junction bases with no gene match: 11. The CDR3 loop is CASSLWGQERQPQHF. The CDR3 nucleotides are TGTGCCAGTAGCCTATGGGGACAGGAGAGGCAGCCCCAGCATTTT.

This chain connects TRBV4-1 to TRBJ1-4; D remains ambiguous. Germline CDR1 MGHRA, CDR2 YSYEKL. V lost 4 bases, J lost 7 bases, and 7 bases lay in between. The CDR3 runs to 12 residues. Here the CDR3 DNA reads TGCGCCAGCAGCCCTCCCTTTGAAAAACTGTTTTTT. This translates into CASSPPFEKLFF.

The V gene is TRBV29-1, the J gene TRBJ1-1; D remains ambiguous. Germline values: CDR1 SQVTM, CDR2 ANQGSEA. This CDR3 has 11 amino acids. Deletions cut 6 bases from V and 8 bases from J, with 13 bases between. CDR3 bases: TGCAGCGTCATTAATCCCGGGGAAGCTTTCTTT. Encoded protein: CSVINPGEAFF.

V usage is TRBV2 and J usage is TRBJ2-1; 9 bases match TRBD2. Germline V gives CDR1 SNHLY, CDR2 FYNNEI. V shed 4 bases, J shed 5 bases, and the junction held 0 bases outside the gene matches. This CDR3 spans 13 amino acids. The CDR3, as DNA: TGTGCCAGCAGTGGACTAGCGGACAATGAGCAGTTCTTC. It specifies CASSGLADNEQFF.

The chain links TRBV5-1 to TRBJ2-1; 8 nucleotides match TRBD2. The CDR3 totals 15 residues. V was clipped by 1 base and J by 2 bases; unmatched bases: 2. Germline V gene data show CDR1 as SGHRS and CDR2 as YFSETQ. DNA for the CDR3: TGCGCCAGCAGCTTGTACGGGGGGGCCTACAATGAGCAGTTCTTC. As protein: CASSLYGGAYNEQFF.

The V call is TRBV2, the J call TRBJ2-1, with 7 bases that match TRBD2. The V and J ends lost 6 bases and 10 bases, in that order; junction bases with no gene match: 9. Germline assignment: CDR1 SNHLY and CDR2 FYNNEI. The CDR3 length is 13 residues. As DNA, the CDR3 is TGTGCCAGCAGGGGGGACTATAGAAACGAGCAGTTCTTC. The encoded protein is CASRGDYRNEQFF.

This clone was detected only once. The gene calls are TRBV6-5 and TRBJ1-2; tentative D call: TRBD1 (6 bases). The germline V gene has CDR1 MNHEY and CDR2 SVGAGI. The ends were cut back, 3 bases at V and 7 bases at J, with 12 bases in the middle. This CDR3 has 13 amino acids. CDR3 sequence (DNA): TGTGCCAGCAGTTATTCCGGGACAATTGGCTACACCTTC. This gives the protein CASSYSGTIGYTF.

This clone was detected a few times. The chain uses TRBV19 and TRBJ1-1; D is possibly TRBD1 (5 bases). Trimming removed 3 bases from V and 5 bases from J, with 13 bases in between. There are 14 residues in the CDR3. The germline V gene has CDR1 LNHDA and CDR2 SQIVND (reference sequence). The CDR3 nucleotides are TGTGCCAGTAGTATCCCAGGGTTCGGAACTGAAGCTTTCTTT. Its translation is CASSIPGFGTEAFF.

The chain combines TRBV19 with TRBJ2-2; D is unresolved. Germline CDR1 reads LNHDA; CDR2 reads SQIVND (reference sequence). This CDR3 is built from 13 residues. The V end lost 5 bases, the J end lost 0 bases, and 4 bases lay between the germline ends. CDR3 DNA sequence: TGTGCCAGTAGTGACACGAACACCGGGGAGCTGTTTTTT. It is translated as CASSDTNTGELFF.

The CDR3 loop is CAGKTGGEYEQYF. In DNA, the CDR3 is TGTGCCGGGAAAACAGGGGGAGAATACGAGCAGTACTTC. The genes are TRBV30 and TRBJ2-7; 8 nucleotides line up with TRBD1. The CDR3 covers 13 residues. Germline CDR1 and CDR2: GTSNPN and SVGIG (reference sequence). The trim removed 8 bases at V and 4 bases at J, leaving 10 bases unmatched.

The chain uses TRBV4-2 and TRBJ1-4; no definite D call. V lost 0 bases and J 3 bases, leaving 11 bases between the germline ends. CDR3 length: 16 amino acids. Germline CDR1 LGHNA, CDR2 YNFKEQ. Here the CDR3 DNA reads TGTGCCAGCAGCCAAGACCCCGGGGTACCTAATGAAAAACTGTTTTTT. This encodes CASSQDPGVPNEKLFF.

This clone was seen a few times. CDR3 residues: CATWLGGTEAFF. DNA for the CDR3: TGTGCCACCTGGCTGGGCGGCACTGAAGCTTTCTTT. The V and J genes are TRBV6-5 and TRBJ1-1, with D uncertain. V gave up 10 bases and J gave up 4 bases, with 13 bases separating them. Germline V CDR1 and CDR2: MNHEY, SVGAGI. The CDR3 is 12 amino acids.

The rearrangement links TRBV28 to TRBJ2-5; 7 bases are shared with TRBD2. The CDR3 is 11 amino acids. Germline V gene data show CDR1 as MDHEN and CDR2 as SYDVKM. The J segment lost 7 bases and the V segment lost 6 bases, leaving 2 bases of the junction unmatched. The chain's CDR3 is CASSSGGTQYF. CDR3 coding DNA: TGTGCCAGCAGCTCGGGGGGGACCCAGTACTTC.

The chain couples TRBV27 to TRBJ2-7; D perhaps matches TRBD1 (6 bases). The CDR3 consists of 16 residues. Looked up from germline, CDR1 is MNHEY and CDR2 is SMNVEV (reference sequence). V lost 5 bases to trimming and J lost 0 bases, with 17 bases between them. DNA of the CDR3: TGTGCCAGCAGTAACCCTCGACAGGCACCCTCCTACGAGCAGTACTTC. Protein sequence: CASSNPRQAPSYEQYF.

This sequence joins TRBV6-5 and TRBJ1-2; D is perhaps TRBD1 (5 bases). CDR1 and CDR2 from the germline V gene are MNHEY and SVGAGI. The germline V and J ends were trimmed by 0 bases and 7 bases, with 15 bases remaining between them. This CDR3 has 15 residues. The CDR3 here is CASSYSGGIGAGYTF. CDR3 nucleotide sequence: TGTGCCAGCAGTTACTCGGGAGGGATTGGGGCTGGCTACACCTTC.

The rearrangement uses TRBV2 and TRBJ2-3; no firm D call. Germline V CDR1 and CDR2: SNHLY, FYNNEI. The CDR3 loop spans 12 amino acids. Trimming shortened V by 7 bases and J by 6 bases, and 11 bases separated the two germline ends. CDR3 sequence (DNA): TGTGCCAGCAAGGAAGGGATCGATACGCAGTATTTT. It yields the protein CASKEGIDTQYF. The whole variable domain, filled in from reference TRBV2 and TRBJ2-3, reads EPEVTQTPSHQVTQMGQEVILRCVPISNHLYFYWYRQILGQKVEFLVSFYNNEISEKSEIFDDQFSVERPDGSNFTLKIRSTKLEDSAMYFCASKEGIDTQYFGPGTRLTVL.

The chain joins TRBV7-2 to TRBJ2-1; D is unresolved. Trimming cost V 1 base and J 6 bases, with 10 bases left between them. CDR3 length: 14 residues. Germline assignment: CDR1 SGHTA and CDR2 FQGNSA. The CDR3 loop reads CASSLGYSSNEQFF. CDR3 in DNA: TGTGCCAGCAGCTTAGGGTACTCTAGCAATGAGCAGTTCTTC.

The V call is TRBV5-4, the J call TRBJ2-6; the D gene is possibly TRBD2 (7 bases). Germline assignment: CDR1 SGHNT and CDR2 YYREEE (reference sequence). V was clipped by 0 bases and J by 3 bases, with 16 bases between them. The CDR3 loop spans 18 amino acids. The CDR3 protein is CASSLVGGGPIGANVLTF. The CDR3 nucleotides read TGTGCCAGCAGCTTGGTAGGGGGGGGGCCGATTGGGGCCAACGTCCTGACTTTC.

Comment on this clone: Compared with germline, one end of the junction differs, possibly owing to a read error. J is TRBJ2-3 and V is TRBV4-1; TRBD1 aligns across 8 bases. This CDR3 is 16 amino acids long. Germline CDR1 MGHRA, CDR2 YSYEKL. The CDR3 loop reads CASSKEADRVTDTQYF. CDR3 nucleotide sequence: TGCGCCAGCAGCAAAGAGGCGGACAGGGTCACAGATACGCAGTATTTT.

The CDR3, as DNA: TGTGCCAGCAGTCGGGACCTCGGCTCTGGGGCCAACGTCCTGACTTTC. Residues: CASSRDLGSGANVLTF. The V gene is TRBV6-2 or TRBV6-3, the J gene TRBJ2-6; TRBD1 or TRBD2 may be the D gene (5 bases each). V dropped 5 bases and J dropped 0 bases, with 11 bases sitting between them. The germline V gene has CDR1 MNHEY and CDR2 SVGEGT. This CDR3 region has 16 residues.

The chain uses TRBV9 and TRBJ2-4, with 14 bases lining up with TRBD2. CDR3 length: 18 residues. CDR1 SGDLS and CDR2 YYNGEE come from the germline V gene. With V trimmed by 3 bases and J by 0 bases, 5 bases remained unmatched. The CDR3 sequence is CASSATSGGDIAKNIQYF. In DNA, the CDR3 is TGTGCCAGCAGCGCGACTAGCGGGGGGGACATAGCCAAAAACATTCAGTACTTC.

The chain carries TRBV19 and TRBJ1-1; 8 positions match TRBD1. The CDR3 is made up of 18 amino acids. Germline trimming cut 2 bases from V and 8 bases from J; bases unmatched to any gene: 19. Looked up from germline, CDR1 is LNHDA and CDR2 is SQIVND (reference sequence). CDR3 amino acids: CASSIFLGTGSLGSEAFF. CDR3 coding DNA: TGTGCCAGTAGTATATTTCTGGGGACAGGCTCCCTAGGAAGCGAAGCTTTCTTT.

V usage is TRBV6-6 and J usage is TRBJ2-7, with D tentatively TRBD1 or TRBD2 (5 bases each). V dropped 4 bases and J dropped 3 bases, with 13 bases sitting between them. The CDR3 consists of 14 residues. Looked up from germline, CDR1 is MNHNY and CDR2 is SVGAGI (reference sequence). CDR3 sequence (DNA): TGTGCCAGCAGTTGGGGGAAGCCCTTCTACGAGCAGTACTTC. Protein: CASSWGKPFYEQYF.

This clone was counted a few times. This chain joins TRBV3-1 (or the pseudogene TRBV3-2) and TRBJ2-7; maybe TRBD2 (5 bases). The CDR3 covers 12 residues. The germline V gene has CDR1 LGHDT and CDR2 YNNKEL (reference sequence). Trimming took off 3 bases at V and 7 bases at J, with 10 bases between the two ends. The CDR3 DNA is TGTGCCAGCAGCCAGCCCCCGGGGGAGCAGTACTTC. Encoded protein: CASSQPPGEQYF.

This clone appeared a single time. The chain has TRBV19 and TRBJ2-2; D is perhaps TRBD1 (6 bases). V was pared by 4 bases and J by 6 bases, with 18 bases between. The CDR3 length is 16 residues. Germline CDR1 and CDR2: LNHDA and SQIVND (reference sequence). Written as DNA, the CDR3 is TGTGCCAGTAGTAGGGGGTCAGGGGCAGGGGCCGGGGAGCTGTTTTTT. Encoded protein: CASSRGSGAGAGELFF. Complete variable domain (other parts from reference TRBV19 and TRBJ2-2): DGGITQSPKYLFRKEGQNVTLSCEQNLNHDAMYWYRQDPGQGLRLIYYSQIVNDFQKGDIAEGYSVSREKKESFPLTVTSAQKNPTAFYLCASSRGSGAGAGELFFGEGSRLTVL.

The V call is TRBV5-4, the J call TRBJ1-2; D remains ambiguous. CDR3 size: 13 residues. Germline CDR1 reads SGHNT; CDR2 reads YYREEE (reference sequence). V was clipped by 1 base and J by 8 bases, with 12 bases between them. The CDR3 coding sequence is TGTGCCAGCAGCTTGACAGATAAGGACGGCTACACCTTC. It is translated as CASSLTDKDGYTF.